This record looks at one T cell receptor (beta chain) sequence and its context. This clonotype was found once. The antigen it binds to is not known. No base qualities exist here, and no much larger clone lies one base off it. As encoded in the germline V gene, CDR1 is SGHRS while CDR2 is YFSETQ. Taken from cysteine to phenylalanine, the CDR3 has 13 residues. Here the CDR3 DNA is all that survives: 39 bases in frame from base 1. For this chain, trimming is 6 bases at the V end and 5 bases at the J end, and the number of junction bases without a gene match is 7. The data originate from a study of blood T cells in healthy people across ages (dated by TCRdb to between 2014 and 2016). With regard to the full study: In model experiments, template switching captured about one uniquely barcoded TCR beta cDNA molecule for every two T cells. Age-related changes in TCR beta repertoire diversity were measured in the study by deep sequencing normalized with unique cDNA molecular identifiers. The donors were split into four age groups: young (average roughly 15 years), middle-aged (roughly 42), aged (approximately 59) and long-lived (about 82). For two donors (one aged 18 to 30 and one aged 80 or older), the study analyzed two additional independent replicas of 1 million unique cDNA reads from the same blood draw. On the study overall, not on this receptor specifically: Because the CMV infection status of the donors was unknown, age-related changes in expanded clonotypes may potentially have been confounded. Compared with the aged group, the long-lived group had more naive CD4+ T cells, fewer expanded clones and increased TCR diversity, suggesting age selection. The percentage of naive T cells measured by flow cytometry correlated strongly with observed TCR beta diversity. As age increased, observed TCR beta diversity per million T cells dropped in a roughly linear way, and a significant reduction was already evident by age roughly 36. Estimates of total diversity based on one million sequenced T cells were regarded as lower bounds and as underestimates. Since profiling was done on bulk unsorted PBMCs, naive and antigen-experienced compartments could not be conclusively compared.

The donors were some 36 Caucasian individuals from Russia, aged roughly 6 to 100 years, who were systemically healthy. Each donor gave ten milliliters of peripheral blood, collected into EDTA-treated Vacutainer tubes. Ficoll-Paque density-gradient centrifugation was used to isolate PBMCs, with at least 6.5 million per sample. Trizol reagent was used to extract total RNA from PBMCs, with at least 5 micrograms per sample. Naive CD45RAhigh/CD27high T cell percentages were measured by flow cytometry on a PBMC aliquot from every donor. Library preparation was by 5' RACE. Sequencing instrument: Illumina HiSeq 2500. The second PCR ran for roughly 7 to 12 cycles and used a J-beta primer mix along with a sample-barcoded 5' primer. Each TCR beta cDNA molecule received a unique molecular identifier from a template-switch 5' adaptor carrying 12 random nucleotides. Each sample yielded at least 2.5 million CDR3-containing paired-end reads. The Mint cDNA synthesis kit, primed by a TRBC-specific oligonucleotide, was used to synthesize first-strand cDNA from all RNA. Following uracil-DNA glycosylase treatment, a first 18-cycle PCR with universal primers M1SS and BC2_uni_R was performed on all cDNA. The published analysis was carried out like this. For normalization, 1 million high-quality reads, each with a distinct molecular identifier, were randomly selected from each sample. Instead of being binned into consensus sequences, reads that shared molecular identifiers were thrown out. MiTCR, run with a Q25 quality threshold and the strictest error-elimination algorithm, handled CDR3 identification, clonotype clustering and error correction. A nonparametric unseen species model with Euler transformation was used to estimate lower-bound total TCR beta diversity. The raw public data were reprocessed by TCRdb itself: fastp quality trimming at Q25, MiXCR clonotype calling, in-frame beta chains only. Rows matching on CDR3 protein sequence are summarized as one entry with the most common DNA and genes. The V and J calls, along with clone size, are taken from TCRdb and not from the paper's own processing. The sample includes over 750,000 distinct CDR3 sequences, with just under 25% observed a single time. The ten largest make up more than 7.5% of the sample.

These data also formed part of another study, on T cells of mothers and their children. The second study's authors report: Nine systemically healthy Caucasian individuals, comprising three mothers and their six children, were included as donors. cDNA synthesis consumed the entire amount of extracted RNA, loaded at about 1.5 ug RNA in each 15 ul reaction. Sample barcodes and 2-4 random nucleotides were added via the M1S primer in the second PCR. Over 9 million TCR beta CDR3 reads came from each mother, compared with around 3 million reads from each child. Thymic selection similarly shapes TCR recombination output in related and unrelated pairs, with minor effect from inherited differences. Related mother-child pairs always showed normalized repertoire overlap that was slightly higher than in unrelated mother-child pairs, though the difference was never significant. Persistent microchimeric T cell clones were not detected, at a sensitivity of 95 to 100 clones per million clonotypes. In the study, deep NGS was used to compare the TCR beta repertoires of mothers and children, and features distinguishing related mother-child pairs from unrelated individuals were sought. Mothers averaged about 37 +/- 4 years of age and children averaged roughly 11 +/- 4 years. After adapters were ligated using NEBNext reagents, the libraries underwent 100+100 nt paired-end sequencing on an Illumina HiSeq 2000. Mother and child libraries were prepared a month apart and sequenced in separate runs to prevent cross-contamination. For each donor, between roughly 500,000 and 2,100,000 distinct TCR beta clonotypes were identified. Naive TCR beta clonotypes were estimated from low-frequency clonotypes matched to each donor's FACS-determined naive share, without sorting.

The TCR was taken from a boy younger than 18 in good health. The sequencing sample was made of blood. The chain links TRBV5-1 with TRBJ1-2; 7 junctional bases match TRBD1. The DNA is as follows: TGCGCCAGCAAAGAATCAGGGGGATATGGCTACACCTTC. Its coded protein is CASKESGGYGYTF.